This T cell receptor (beta chain) was documented in a study of T cell responses to AZD1222 COVID-19 vaccine. Study-level points and caveats: The breadth and depth of Spike-specific TCRs increased once two AZD1222 doses had been given. A reported finding is that nearly half of spike-specific TCRs target unmutated variant regions.

Points on this clone: Its target is unknown.

V dropped 2 bases and J dropped 5 bases, with 10 bases sitting between them. This CDR3 is built from 14 residues. Germline lookup yields CDR1 SGDLS and CDR2 YYNGEE. Libraries were prepared by immunoSEQ multiplex PCR; TCRdb keeps only in-frame clonotypes and omits some of them. Here the sample spans roughly 110,000 clones, about 90% being singletons. Researchers grouped second doses given at about 4 or about 12 weeks into one pool. V and J are TRBV9 and TRBJ2-2; no clear D gene. This receptor was obtained from an adult who received the AZD1222 COVID-19 vaccine. The source material was peripheral blood, sampled 28 days after the second AZD1222 dose. CDR3 amino acids: CASSVSASTGELFF. In nucleotides, the CDR3 is TGTGCCAGCAGCGTTTCAGCCTCTACCGGGGAGCTGTTTTTT.